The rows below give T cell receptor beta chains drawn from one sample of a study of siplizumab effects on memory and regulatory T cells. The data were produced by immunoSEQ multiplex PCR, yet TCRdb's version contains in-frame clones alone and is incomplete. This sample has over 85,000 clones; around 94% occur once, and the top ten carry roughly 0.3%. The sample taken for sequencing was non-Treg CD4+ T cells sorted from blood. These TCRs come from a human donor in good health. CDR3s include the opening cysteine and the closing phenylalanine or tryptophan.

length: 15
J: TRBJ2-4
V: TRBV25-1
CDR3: CASGTRQLGKNIQYF

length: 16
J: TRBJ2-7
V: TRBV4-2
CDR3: CASSQEGGGDSYEQYF

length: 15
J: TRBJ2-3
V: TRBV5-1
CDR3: CASSLRQDHTDTQYF

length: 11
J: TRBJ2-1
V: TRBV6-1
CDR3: CASSWGNEQFF

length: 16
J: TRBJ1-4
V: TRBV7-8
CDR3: CASSLGSQGGREKLFF

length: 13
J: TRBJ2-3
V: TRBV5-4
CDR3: CASSLWESNTQYF

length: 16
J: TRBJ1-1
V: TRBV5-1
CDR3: CASSLATGLMNTEAFF

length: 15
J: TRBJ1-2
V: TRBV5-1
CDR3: CASSLGTGANYGYTF

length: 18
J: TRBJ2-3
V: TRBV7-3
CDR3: CASSSSPGLAGPTDTQYF

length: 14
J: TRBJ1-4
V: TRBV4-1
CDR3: CASSGVGLNEKLFF

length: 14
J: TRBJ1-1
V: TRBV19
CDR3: CASSTGHRNTEAFF

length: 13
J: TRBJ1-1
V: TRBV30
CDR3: CAWSRRVNTEAFF

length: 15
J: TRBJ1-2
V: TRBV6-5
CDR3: CASSAAGWTNYGYTF

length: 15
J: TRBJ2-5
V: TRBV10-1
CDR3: CASSDGQGLQETQYF

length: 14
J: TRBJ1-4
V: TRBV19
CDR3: CASSPTGPNEKLFF